This record looks at one T cell receptor (beta chain) sequence and its context. Per the original data handling: Reference gene primer amplification gave estimated nucleated cell counts. TCRdb keeps only in-frame clones here, not all; method: immunoSEQ multiplex PCR. V and J calls and clone size are copied from that table; D and trimming were computed from the DNA. The data show around 280,000 clones, roughly nine tenths seen once. Enrolled through a virtual design, the participants were between roughly 18 and 100 years of age and came from 24 US areas. This entry belongs to a study of blood T cell repertoires in COVID-19. Study-level background: The origin of the acute and convalescent COVID-19 samples was the United States, Italy and Spain.

The germline V gene has CDR1 MNHNS and CDR2 SASEGT. J gave up 0 bases and V 3 bases, and 7 bases lay outside the gene matches. The CDR3 spans 16 residues. The chain uses TRBV6-1 and TRBJ2-7; 8 bases are shared with TRBD2. The sample was PBMCs or T cells enriched from blood (not recorded which). The sequence derives from a woman aged 40 to 50 who had recovered from COVID-19. CDR3 residues: CASSEGRGEYSYEQYF. The CDR3, as DNA: TGTGCCAGCAGTGAGGGGCGGGGGGAATACTCCTACGAGCAGTACTTC.